The 28 T cell receptor beta chains below were found in one sample sequenced in a study of blood T cell repertoires in COVID-19. Using immunoSEQ multiplex PCR, the repertoire was profiled, and TCRdb retains in-frame clones only, with some absent. In the table there are around 100,000 clones, roughly 86% of which are singletons. Sample: peripheral blood. These TCRs come from a human donor in a cohort sampled during active COVID-19.

This rearrangement joins TRBV28 to TRBJ2-7; TRBD1 matches at 7 bases. CDR3 size: 15 residues. J was trimmed by 4 bases and V by 3 bases; bases with no gene match: 9. Germline V lookup: CDR1 MDHEN, CDR2 SYDVKM. As DNA, the CDR3 is TGTGCCAGCAGTTTCCTAGACAGGGCTGGTTACGAGCAGTACTTC. It translates to CASSFLDRAGYEQYF.

This chain uses TRBV5-1 with TRBJ2-6, with D unresolved. From germline, CDR1 is SGHRS and CDR2 YFSETQ. Trimming removed 1 base at V and 0 bases at J, with 5 bases between. The CDR3 extends over 15 amino acids. The CDR3 here is CASSLWSSGANVLTF. The CDR3 nucleotides read TGCGCCAGCAGCTTGTGGAGCTCTGGGGCCAACGTCCTGACTTTC.

This chain uses TRBV12-3 or TRBV12-4 with TRBJ2-1; TRBD2 is a possible D gene (7 bases). The V gene lost 7 bases and the J gene lost 11 bases, with 18 bases spanning the gap. This CDR3 has 13 residues. Here the CDR3 reads CASTQGRDTKQFF. The CDR3 nucleotides read TGTGCCAGCACCCAGGGGAGGGACACAAAGCAGTTCTTC.

The chain links TRBV2 to TRBJ2-5; D uncertain. The CDR3 is made up of 14 amino acids. With 2 bases removed from V and 2 bases from J, the gap between germline ends came to 9 bases. Germline CDR1 reads SNHLY; CDR2 reads FYNNEI. The CDR3 nucleotides read TGTGCCAGCAGTGAAAGGCGCGGACAAGAGACCCAGTACTTC. Its translation: CASSERRGQETQYF.

The chain uses TRBV13 and TRBJ2-7; TRBD1 matches 10 bases. The CDR3 has 14 residues. With V trimmed by 4 bases and J by 5 bases, 5 bases remained unmatched. Germline values: CDR1 PRHDT, CDR2 FYEKMQ (reference sequence). The chain's CDR3 is CASSSPGTGDEQYF. In nucleotides, the CDR3 is TGTGCCAGCAGCTCCCCCGGGACAGGGGACGAGCAGTACTTC.

This clone was detected only a few times. The genes are TRBV29-1 and TRBJ2-7, with D perhaps matching TRBD1 (5 bases). This CDR3 region has 14 residues. Germline CDR1 SQVTM, CDR2 ANQGSEA. Trimming removed 6 bases from V and 7 bases from J, with 22 bases in between. The CDR3 nucleotides are TGCAGCGTGTATCAACATGCAGGGAACAGGGAGCAGTACTTC. It is translated as CSVYQHAGNREQYF.

The rearrangement joins TRBV2 to TRBJ2-7; D is perhaps TRBD2 (5 bases). Trimming left V 0 bases short and J 3 bases short, with 12 bases between. Germline lookup yields CDR1 SNHLY and CDR2 FYNNEI. The CDR3 runs to 15 residues. The CDR3 DNA follows: TGTGCCAGCAGTGAAGCTGCGCCTAGCTTCTACGAGCAGTACTTC. Its protein is CASSEAAPSFYEQYF.

The chain joins TRBV9 to TRBJ2-1, with 11 positions matching TRBD2. The V gene end was trimmed by 5 bases and the J gene end by 9 bases; junction bases not matched to a gene: 10. The CDR3 is 15 amino acids. The germline V gene encodes CDR1 SGDLS and CDR2 YYNGEE. CDR3 nucleotide sequence: TGTGCCAGCAGTAGGCAGGAGACTAGCGGGACTGAGCAGTTCTTC. Its translation: CASSRQETSGTEQFF.

This sequence joins TRBV11-3 and TRBJ2-1; 8 bases are shared with TRBD2. The CDR3 has 14 amino acids. Germline loops: CDR1 SGHNT, CDR2 YENEEA. The ends lost 3 bases at V and 6 bases at J; junction bases unmatched: 4. The CDR3 reads CASSFWREVNEQFF. CDR3 coding DNA: TGTGCCAGCAGCTTCTGGCGGGAGGTCAATGAGCAGTTCTTC.

This chain uses TRBV2 with TRBJ1-4; 8 bases align to TRBD1. The trim removed 4 bases at V and 11 bases at J, leaving 9 bases unmatched. Germline CDR1 is SNHLY and CDR2 is FYNNEI. The CDR3 is 14 amino acids. The CDR3 spells CASSVGTGIRKLFF. In nucleotides, the CDR3 is TGTGCCAGCAGTGTAGGGACAGGTATACGGAAACTGTTTTTT.

This clone has only one observation. The chain employs TRBV7-2 and TRBJ2-7; 9 bases line up with TRBD2. The CDR3 is 14 residues long. Germline V lookup: CDR1 SGHTA, CDR2 FQGNSA. V shed 0 bases and J 5 bases; nucleotides not matched to a gene: 2. The CDR3 loop reads CASSLASGSHEQYF. The CDR3 region has the DNA TGTGCCAGCAGCTTAGCTAGCGGGAGTCACGAGCAGTACTTC.

This rearrangement joins TRBV7-3 to TRBJ1-1; D remains ambiguous. V was clipped by 3 bases and J by 4 bases, with 9 bases between them. CDR1 and CDR2 (germline): SGHTA, FQGTGA. The CDR3 covers 13 residues. The CDR3 spells CASSFSRGTEAFF. CDR3 sequence (DNA): TGTGCCAGCAGCTTCTCCAGAGGCACTGAAGCTTTCTTT.

V and J are TRBV19 and TRBJ1-2, with D hard to call. Germline values: CDR1 LNHDA, CDR2 SQIVND (reference sequence). Trimming shortened V by 6 bases and J by 4 bases, and 21 bases separated the two germline ends. CDR3 length: 16 amino acids. The CDR3 nucleotides read TGTGCCAGTAGCTTCTACACTGCCCCTCGACTCTATGGCTACACCTTC. Its translation is CASSFYTAPRLYGYTF. Variable domain in full (rest from reference TRBV19 and TRBJ1-2): DGGITQSPKYLFRKEGQNVTLSCEQNLNHDAMYWYRQDPGQGLRLIYYSQIVNDFQKGDIAEGYSVSREKKESFPLTVTSAQKNPTAFYLCASSFYTAPRLYGYTFGSGTRLTVV.

Details on this clone: A junction boundary mismatches the germline segment, possibly from a read error. V gene TRBV19 combines with J gene TRBJ1-2; D not resolved. The germline V gene encodes CDR1 LNHDA and CDR2 SQIVND (reference sequence). The CDR3 runs 16 residues. The CDR3, as DNA: TGTGCCAGTAGTATGGACGCGGGATGGGTTGCCTATAGCTACACCTTC. This codes for CASSMDAGWVAYSYTF.

The CDR3 protein is CASTQNGRSSYEQYF. In DNA, the CDR3 is TGTGCCAGTACTCAGAACGGGAGGAGCTCCTACGAGCAGTACTTC. This sequence joins TRBV19 and TRBJ2-7, with 7 bases matching TRBD2. The CDR3 is 15 residues long. The J segment lost 0 bases and the V segment lost 7 bases, leaving 9 bases of the junction unmatched. Per germline, CDR1 LNHDA and CDR2 SQIVND (reference sequence).

V usage is TRBV7-9 and J usage is TRBJ2-5, with D perhaps matching TRBD1 (6 bases). The CDR3 covers 13 residues. V dropped 4 bases and J dropped 1 base, with 7 bases sitting between them. Germline V lookup: CDR1 SEHNR, CDR2 FQNEAQ (reference sequence). The CDR3 sequence: CASSWDIQETQYF. In DNA form, the CDR3 reads TGTGCCAGCAGCTGGGACATCCAAGAGACCCAGTACTTC.

This chain uses TRBV7-9 with TRBJ2-1, with 7 bases aligning to TRBD1. The trim removed 4 bases at V and 8 bases at J, leaving 17 bases unmatched. The length of the CDR3 is 17 residues. In germline, CDR1 is SEHNR, CDR2 FQNEAQ (reference sequence). In DNA form, the CDR3 reads TGTGCCAGCAGCTCACGGAGACAGGGAAGTGTGAGGCATGAGCAGTTCTTC. Translating gives CASSSRRQGSVRHEQFF.

The gene calls are TRBV19 and TRBJ1-1; 10 bases are shared with TRBD1. Trimming took 5 bases from V and 8 from J; bases not matched to a gene: 5. This CDR3 region has 13 residues. Germline-derived CDR1 and CDR2 are LNHDA and SQIVND (reference sequence). The CDR3 DNA sequence: TGTGCCAGTAGTGTGACAGGGGGCCTGGAAGCTTTCTTT. Its protein product is CASSVTGGLEAFF. The variable domain in full, with the rest retrieved from reference TRBV19 and TRBJ1-1, is DGGITQSPKYLFRKEGQNVTLSCEQNLNHDAMYWYRQDPGQGLRLIYYSQIVNDFQKGDIAEGYSVSREKKESFPLTVTSAQKNPTAFYLCASSVTGGLEAFFGQGTRLTVV.

This chain connects TRBV11-2 to TRBJ2-2, with 10 nucleotides matching TRBD1. V shed 4 bases and J 6 bases; nucleotides not matched to a gene: 5. The CDR3 is 15 amino acids. Looked up from germline, CDR1 is SGHAT and CDR2 is FQNNGV. In nucleotides, the CDR3 is TGTGCCAGCAGCTGGGGACAGGGGTCTTCCGGGGAGCTGTTTTTT. It encodes CASSWGQGSSGELFF.

Worth noting for this clone: At one of its ends the junction is not consistent with the germline gene, which may arise from a read error. The chain combines TRBV6-5 with TRBJ1-2, with a tentative D call TRBD1 (6 bases). There are 13 residues in the CDR3. Germline V gives CDR1 MNHEY, CDR2 SVGAGI. This CDR3 is CASSRDGWRGGAF. In DNA, the CDR3 is TGTGCCAGCAGTAGGGACGGCTGGAGGGGGGGGGCCTTC.

This clone was picked up one time. The rearrangement joins TRBV4-3 to TRBJ2-7; TRBD1 is a possible D gene (6 bases). Trimming pared 3 bases from V and 4 bases from J, leaving 10 bases between. The germline CDR1 and CDR2 sequences are LGHNA and YSLEER. The CDR3 is made up of 13 amino acids. This chain's CDR3 is CASSQARGYEQYF. Here the CDR3 DNA reads TGCGCCAGCAGCCAGGCCAGGGGATACGAGCAGTACTTC.

The chain employs TRBV7-8 and TRBJ2-1; D perhaps matches TRBD2 (5 bases). From germline, CDR1 is SGHVS and CDR2 FQNEAQ. V lost 3 bases, J lost 6 bases, and 15 bases lay in between. The CDR3 loop spans 15 amino acids. The CDR3 loop reads CASSFSGSKVNEQFF. The CDR3 coding sequence is TGTGCCAGCAGCTTCTCGGGGTCTAAGGTCAATGAGCAGTTCTTC.

The chain joins TRBV5-1 to TRBJ2-5, with TRBD1 as a possible D gene (6 bases). This CDR3 contains 14 residues. CDR1 and CDR2 from the germline V gene are SGHRS and YFSETQ. The ends were cut back, 3 bases at V and 0 bases at J, with 9 bases in the middle. CDR3 region: CASSSGQHQETQYF. Written as DNA, the CDR3 is TGCGCCAGCAGCTCCGGACAGCACCAAGAGACCCAGTACTTC.

The rearrangement links TRBV6-5 to TRBJ2-3; D is possibly TRBD1 (5 bases). Germline lookup yields CDR1 MNHEY and CDR2 SVGAGI. This CDR3 spans 13 amino acids. The V end was cut by 10 bases, the J end by 3 bases, with 14 bases between. CDR3 loop: CAIGLTGTDTQYF. CDR3 DNA sequence: TGTGCCATCGGTTTAACAGGAACAGATACGCAGTATTTT.

In the case of this clone: Other DNA sequences in the sample encode the same CDR3. CDR3 region: CASRTGTTNEKLFF. As DNA, the CDR3 is TGTGCCAGCCGGACAGGCACAACTAATGAAAAACTGTTTTTT. The chain is built from TRBV2 and TRBJ1-4; 7 nucleotides match TRBD1. Trimming cost V 8 bases and J 0 bases; bases outside gene matches: 3. CDR1 and CDR2 from the germline V gene are SNHLY and FYNNEI. The CDR3 loop spans 14 amino acids.

As DNA, the CDR3 is TGTGCCAGCAGCTTACAGGCGGGAGGTGGCACAGATACGCAGTATTTT. This sequence encodes CASSLQAGGGTDTQYF. The chain is built from TRBV7-2 and TRBJ2-3, with 8 bases that match TRBD2. Germline lookup yields CDR1 SGHTA and CDR2 FQGNSA. The CDR3 runs 16 residues. Trimming at V came to 2 bases and at J to 1 base, leaving 5 bases not matched to a gene. Based on the CDR3 plus reference TRBV7-2 and TRBJ2-3, the full variable domain is GAGVSQSPSNKVTEKGKDVELRCDPISGHTALYWYRQSLGQGLEFLIYFQGNSAPDKSGLPSDRFSAERTGGSVSTLTIQRTQQEDSAVYLCASSLQAGGGTDTQYFGPGTRLTVL.

The rearrangement uses TRBV11-2 and TRBJ2-3, with 9 bases lining up with TRBD1. CDR3 size: 16 residues. V gave up 5 bases and J gave up 6 bases; unmatched junction bases: 12. The germline V gene has CDR1 SGHAT and CDR2 FQNNGV. Here the CDR3 reads CASSPVGQGEMDTQYF. The DNA for the CDR3 is TGTGCCAGCAGCCCAGTGGGACAGGGTGAAATGGATACGCAGTATTTT. The full variable domain, in which reference TRBV11-2 and TRBJ2-3 provide the parts outside the CDR3, is EAGVAQSPRYKIIEKRQSVAFWCNPISGHATLYWYQQILGQGPKLLIQFQNNGVVDDSQLPKDRFSAERLKGVDSTLKIQPAKLEDSAVYLCASSPVGQGEMDTQYFGPGTRLTVL.

The chain joins TRBV9 to TRBJ2-3, with 8 positions matching TRBD2. Germline loops: CDR1 SGDLS, CDR2 YYNGEE. Trimming at V came to 0 bases and at J to 4 bases, leaving 4 bases not matched to a gene. The length of the CDR3 is 15 residues. CDR3: CASSVGTSRADTQYF. CDR3 DNA sequence: TGTGCCAGCAGCGTAGGGACTAGCCGCGCAGATACGCAGTATTTT. Full variable domain (missing parts from reference TRBV9 and TRBJ2-3): DSGVTQTPKHLITATGQRVTLRCSPRSGDLSVYWYQQSLDQGLQFLIQYYNGEERAKGNILERFSAQQFPDLHSELNLSSLELGDSALYFCASSVGTSRADTQYFGPGTRLTVL.